These 5 T cell receptor beta chains were all obtained from the same sample, sequenced in a study of control samples from healthy donors and cancer patients (dated by TCRdb to the early 2020s). Receptor amplification or capture employed the immunoSEQ multiplex PCR assay. Imported from immuneACCESS, the table was reduced by TCRdb to in-frame sequences with V and J called. These copies leave out some clones; in studies compared against another copy, an unresolved V gene accounts for under half, and the cause of the remainder is not known. The table for this sample lists some 140,000 clones; around nine tenths of them were counted only once. The top ten constitute around 10% of the sample. Source material: blood. These TCRs come from a man under 40 in good health.

The chain is built from TRBV28 and TRBJ2-1; TRBD2 matches at 12 bases. The ends lost 5 bases at V and 5 bases at J; junction bases unmatched: 10. The CDR3 spans 17 residues. Germline lookup yields CDR1 MDHEN and CDR2 SYDVKM. For the CDR3, the DNA is TGTGCCAGCAGTCCAAGACTAGCGGGAGTGGTTGACAATGAGCAGTTCTTC. Protein product: CASSPRLAGVVDNEQFF. Supplemented by reference TRBV28 and TRBJ2-1, the full variable domain reads DVKVTQSSRYLVKRTGEKVFLECVQDMDHENMFWYRQDPGLGLRLIYFSYDVKMKEKGDIPEGYSVSREKKERFSLILESASTNQTSMYLCASSPRLAGVVDNEQFFGPGTRLTVL.

The chain joins TRBV28 to TRBJ1-2, with 11 bases identical to TRBD1. CDR1 and CDR2 (germline): MDHEN, SYDVKM. The CDR3 sequence is 16 residues long. Losses at the gene ends were 5 bases for V and 4 bases for J; bases not matched to a gene: 9. In DNA form, the CDR3 reads TGTGCCAGCAGTCCACCCGGGACAGGGGGGGCCTATGGCTACACCTTC. Translated, it gives CASSPPGTGGAYGYTF.

The chain is built from TRBV27 and TRBJ2-7, with a tentative D call TRBD2 (5 bases). This CDR3 has 14 residues. The V gene lost 2 bases and the J gene lost 5 bases, with 13 bases spanning the gap. Germline CDR1 is MNHEY and CDR2 is SMNVEV (reference sequence). The CDR3 bases are TGTGCCAGCAGTTTACGGGGAATTTACCACGAGCAGTACTTC. Translation gives CASSLRGIYHEQYF.

V and J are TRBV28 and TRBJ2-3, with 10 bases that match TRBD2. V was pared by 1 base and J by 3 bases, with 7 bases of the junction left unmatched. Germline assignment: CDR1 MDHEN and CDR2 SYDVKM. The CDR3 extends over 17 amino acids. CDR3 in amino acids: CASSLLGLAGVTDTQYF. For the CDR3, the DNA is TGTGCCAGCAGTTTATTAGGGCTAGCGGGAGTAACAGATACGCAGTATTTT. Looking up the rest from reference TRBV28 and TRBJ2-3 gives the full variable domain: DVKVTQSSRYLVKRTGEKVFLECVQDMDHENMFWYRQDPGLGLRLIYFSYDVKMKEKGDIPEGYSVSREKKERFSLILESASTNQTSMYLCASSLLGLAGVTDTQYFGPGTRLTVL.

This clone was observed a single time. This chain uses TRBV7-8 with TRBJ1-1; no firm D call. Germline V gene data show CDR1 as SGHVS and CDR2 as FQNEAQ. The CDR3 is 14 residues long. Trimming removed 5 bases from V and 0 bases from J, with 10 bases in between. In DNA, the CDR3 is TGTGCCAGCAGCCTCCTAGGATTGAACACTGAAGCTTTCTTT. As protein: CASSLLGLNTEAFF.